This T cell receptor beta chain was documented in a study of radiotherapy plus CTLA-4 blockade in lung cancer. Clones were sequenced by immunoSEQ multiplex PCR, and TCRdb holds only the in-frame ones, with some missing. The top ten hold over 20% of the sample, which has approximately 80,000 clones, about 79% seen once. With V trimmed by 5 bases and J by 4 bases, 8 bases remained unmatched. Germline V gives CDR1 MDHEN, CDR2 SYDVKM. This CDR3 contains 15 residues. The receptor's source is a human donor with non-small cell lung cancer whose response to radiotherapy plus ipilimumab could not be evaluated. Some clones in this sample may be carry-over from other donors' samples. This chain links TRBV28 with TRBJ1-2; 9 bases line up with TRBD1. Sequenced material: peripheral blood, taken from a patient treated with radiotherapy plus ipilimumab. The CDR3 nucleotides are TGTGCCAGCAGTGCGGGGGACAGGGTCTTCTATGGCTACACCTTC. Amino acids: CASSAGDRVFYGYTF.